This T cell receptor beta chain was captured in a study of cytomegalovirus exposure and HLA in healthy donors (dated by TCRdb to about 2017). Some background on the complete study: In an earlier analysis of 450 to 750 of the donors, 276 Gb of sequence data and roughly 100 million unique TCR beta sequences from about 190 million T cells were reported. About 280 gigabases of sequencing data and roughly 90 million unique TCR sequences were included in an early release covering about 620 HLA-typed donors. Of the approximately 400 genotyped donors, 75% to 85% were placed in the genetic ancestry cluster associated with self-reported Caucasian donors. The aim of the study was to test whether cataloging public T cell receptors could identify signatures of past pathogen exposure. Using immunosequencing, the study profiled T cell repertoires from some 670 subjects and related those repertoires to cytomegalovirus serostatus. Along with the approximately 670-subject first cohort, a separate validation cohort of over a hundred different subjects was used. To predict cytomegalovirus infection status, the study brought together high-throughput TCR immunosequencing, statistical association of individual TCRs with disease status, and machine learning. To study patterns of TCR occurrence, a later analysis re-analyzed previously published TCR beta repertoires from just over 650 donors and added high-resolution HLA genotyping. Rather than drawing on any new phenotypic data, the later analysis identified candidate immune exposures from TCR beta sequences and the way those sequences occurred across donors. To decide whether each TCR beta V gene segment behaved as functional or pseudogenic, an earlier analysis of approximately 590 of the donors relied on high-throughput TCR beta sequencing. Donor age, sex, ethnicity and CMV serostatus were compiled alongside the repertoire data. In a later genetic analysis, genome-wide SNP genotypes for about 65% of the roughly 700 donors were used, and that subset was treated as a discovery cohort. Every repertoire in the discovery cohort had been generated on one and the same sequencing platform. Class I and class II HLA loci were covered by the typing at four-digit resolution. Typing coverage differed by locus: A, B, C, DRB1 and DQB1 were typed in about 620-630 donors, DQA1 in 522, DPA1 in 600 to 610, and DPB1 in 400 to 480. Roughly 5 DR-DQ haplotypes were handled as single units for association and clustering because linkage in the cohort was strong. Among over 350 genotyped donors of the cohort, an average of approximately 240,000 unique TCR beta nucleotide sequences were sequenced per donor, around 18% of them non-productive. Overall results and qualifications from the work: Because HLA typing was unavailable for some donors at each locus, only the typed subset was used in association tests. A few of the identified cytomegalovirus-associated TCR beta chains were confirmed in vitro to be specific for cytomegalovirus antigens. In a later genetic analysis, a missense DCLRE1C variant was associated with V-gene and J-gene trimming of TCR beta chains, and the association was replicated in an independent cohort. Because the 87-base-pair reads could not distinguish some IMGT-functional V segments, including TRBV6-2 and TRBV6-3, those segments were excluded. A further reported finding was that TCR beta sequences accurately predicted the HLA-A and HLA-B alleles for most subjects in the first cohort. When HLA alleles, especially DR and DQ, strongly co-occurred, TCR associations were difficult to assign to individual alleles. Specific HLA alleles were associated with 15,000 to 20,000 TCR beta sequences at a false discovery rate of 0.05 in a later analysis. For the cohort, immune exposure information was limited to CMV serostatus. The classifier was reported to diagnose cytomegalovirus status with high specificity and sensitivity in both the original cohort and the validation cohort. Compared with equally common non-associated chains, HLA-associated TCR beta chains in a later analysis were more clonally expanded and had lower generation probabilities. According to a later analysis, parvovirus B19, influenza, CMV and Epstein-Barr virus appeared linked to several top co-occurrence clusters. According to a later analysis, TCR association rates differed among HLA loci, with DRB1 alleles showing the most associated TCRs and HLA-C alleles showing the fewest. Broadly in line with IMGT annotations, most TCR beta V segments showed up in productive rearrangements about 87% or about 30% of the time in an earlier analysis of 587 of the donors. In a later analysis, most CMV-associated TCR beta chains were found to appear HLA-restricted, with HLA associations seemingly driven largely by CMV exposure. The earlier analysis of 450 to 700 of the donors excluded 15 to 20 rarely observed V segments, including chromosome 9 orphons, because counts were too low. Linkage disequilibrium might explain the correlated functional status among segregating V segments, but an unknown experimental factor could not be ruled out. In this cohort, only TCR beta chains were sequenced, and detectable features were limited by the absence of alpha or paired-chain data. A total of roughly 160 TCR beta chains were listed by the study as associated with cytomegalovirus. While some public TCRs were present in many individuals, most TCR sequences turned up only very rarely across donors. According to the authors, the approach could potentially be generalized to other disease states and immunological phenotypes. The sequencing pipeline was judged likely to have produced a cluster of highly shared sequence variants as a technical artifact. According to a later genetic analysis, donors in an Asian-associated ancestry cluster had fewer N-insertions in productive TCRs than the approximately 650-donor mean. Presence/absence analyses assumed roughly uniform sequencing depth across donors, an assumption that may not hold.

Library generation was performed with the immunoSEQ multiplex PCR assay. The multiplex PCR relied on a mix of 60 forward primers for TCR Vbeta segments and 13 reverse primers for TCR Jbeta segments. Amplification of the CDR3 region of rearranged TCR beta genes was performed with a multiplex PCR assay on genomic DNA. Amplified TCR beta libraries were sequenced as 87-base-pair reads on the Illumina HiSeq System. The source study handled its data this way. In a later analysis, approximately 74 million unique TCR beta chains were counted across the roughly 610 repertoires, and roughly 11 million of these chains were shared by at least two donors. To remove PCR and sequencing errors, raw reads were error-corrected and collapsed into unique sequences using a nearest-neighbor algorithm that merged closely related sequences. Alignment of CDR3 sequences to IMGT reference sequences was used to assign V, D and J gene segments. For a sequence to be retained, a match of at least six nucleotides was required to both a V gene segment and a J gene segment. A rearrangement counted as productive if the CDR3 had no stop codons and remained in frame with V and J, and every other rearrangement counted as non-productive. Following IMGT convention, CDR3 was defined as the stretch from the second conserved V-encoded cysteine to the conserved J-encoded phenylalanine. In an earlier analysis of 587 of the donors, sequences lacking an unambiguous match to a single V gene segment were excluded. An earlier analysis of a few hundred of the donors classified V segments as functional when productive rearrangements were above 56.7% and as segregating when the standard deviation between donors was above 5%. To diagnose cytomegalovirus status from the catalog of TCR beta chain sequences, a statistical classification framework was built. A later analysis assigned V and J genes by comparing TCR nucleotide sequences with IMGT/GENE-DB human TR gene sequences. The TCRdist pipeline was used in a later analysis to assign CDR3 sequences and most-parsimonious VDJ recombination scenarios. In a later analysis, every TCR beta chain was defined by the combination of its CDR3 amino acid sequence and its V-gene family, and reads without a unique V-gene family were dropped. In a later analysis, approximately 590 highly shared, low-generation-probability nucleotide sequences were removed to address suspected cross-contamination and a sequencing artifact. In a later analysis, a clonal expansion index was calculated for each public chain from normalized within-repertoire ranks of inferred template counts. In a later analysis, generation probabilities were computed using a VDJ recombination model fitted to out-of-frame rearrangements, and the results were checked against IGoR. Hypergeometric tests were used in a later analysis to score TCR-TCR, TCR-HLA and TCR-CMV co-occurrence, with a repertoire-size bias correction applied to the TCR pairs. To estimate false discovery rates, a later analysis permuted the HLA or CMV assignments 20 times. In a later analysis, co-occurring TCRs were grouped with DBSCAN, and TCRdist sequence similarity was added when clustering was performed within HLA-allele-positive subsets. For co-occurrence clustering, repertoires with fewer than 30,000 or more than 120,000 public chains were excluded, along with several repertoires with anomalous nucleotide sharing. What TCRdb holds here is the immuneACCESS table cut down to in-frame rearrangements. Part of the clones is not present; checked against another copy, under half of the missing clones reflect an unresolved V gene, and the others are unexplained. Clonal size and the V and J genes are those of that table, whereas D and trimming came from the DNA. The sample table contains 150,000 or so clones; only one count was recorded for around 80% of them. Of the sample, about 6.3% falls within the top ten clones.

Comment on this clone: Its binding antigen is unknown. Per-base qualities were not stored, and no clone one base away is much larger.

The germline V gene encodes CDR1 ENHRY and CDR2 SYGVKD. From its cysteine to its phenylalanine, the CDR3 spans 12 amino acids. The read is trimmed to its CDR3 DNA, 36 bases read in frame from base 1. V loses 6 bases, J loses 5 bases, and the germline ends lie 8 bases apart. The cohort consisted of 600 to 750 healthy bone marrow donors. All cohort members were sampled while nominally healthy, although unrecorded immune exposures were likely present. The donor was CMV seropositive and belonged to the group of 250 to 300 seropositive cohort members. A peripheral blood sample was collected from each donor, and TCR beta sequencing was performed on peripheral blood mononuclear cells. Genomic DNA was extracted from the blood cell samples with the Qiagen DNeasy Blood Extraction Kit.

Sequenced input: PBMCs. The TCR sequence derives from a male donor in good health and CMV-seropositive. This chain is built from TRBV10-3 and TRBJ2-1; the D gene is perhaps TRBD1, on 6 matching bases. Read as DNA, the sequence is TGTGCCATCAGCAGGGGAGACAATGAGCAGTTCTTC. It translates as CAISRGDNEQFF.